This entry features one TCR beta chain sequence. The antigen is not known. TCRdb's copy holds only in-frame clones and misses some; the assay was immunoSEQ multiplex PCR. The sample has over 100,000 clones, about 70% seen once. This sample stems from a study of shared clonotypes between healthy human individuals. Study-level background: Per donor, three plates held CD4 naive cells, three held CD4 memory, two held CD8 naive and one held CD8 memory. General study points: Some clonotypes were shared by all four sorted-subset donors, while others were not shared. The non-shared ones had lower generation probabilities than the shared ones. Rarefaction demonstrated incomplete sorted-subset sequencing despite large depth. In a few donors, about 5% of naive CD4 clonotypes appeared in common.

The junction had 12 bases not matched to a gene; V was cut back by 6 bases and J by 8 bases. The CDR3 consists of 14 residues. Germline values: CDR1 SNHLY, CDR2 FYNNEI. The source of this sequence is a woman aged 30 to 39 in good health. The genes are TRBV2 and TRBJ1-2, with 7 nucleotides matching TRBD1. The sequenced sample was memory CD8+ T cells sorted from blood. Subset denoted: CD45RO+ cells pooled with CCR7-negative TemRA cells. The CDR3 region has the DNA TGTGCCAGCAGGCCGGCAGGGGGTAACGACGGCTACACCTTC. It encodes CASRPAGGNDGYTF.